Given below is one T cell receptor beta chain in context. This entry is derived from a study of blood T cell repertoires in COVID-19. Study in general: Samples taken during acute and convalescent COVID-19 were collected in the United States, Italy and Spain. The analysed material was cDNA or gDNA that came from T cells, B-cell-depleted T cells, or PBMCs.

Source study methods: By means of reference gene primer amplification, nucleated cell counts were estimated. Generated by immunoSEQ multiplex PCR, the TCRdb table keeps only in-frame clones and is missing some. That table supplies the V and J calls and clone size; D and trimming were determined from the DNA. This table has 250,000 or so clones, approximately 78% appearing once. The sequence was obtained from a woman aged 18-35 years with acute or convalescent COVID-19. The sequencing input was peripheral blood.

CDR3 in DNA: TGCGCCAGCAGCCGGGTGGGGACAGGCGCCGGGGAGCTGTTTTTT. It encodes CASSRVGTGAGELFF. The rearrangement links TRBV4-3 to TRBJ2-2; TRBD1 matches at 8 bases. V was pared by 4 bases and J by 6 bases, with 7 bases of the junction left unmatched. Germline CDR1 and CDR2: LGHNA and YSLEER. The CDR3 extends over 15 amino acids.